The clone carrying this TCR beta chain appeared once. With V trimmed by 3 bases and J by 5 bases, 8 bases remained unmatched. CDR1 is MGHRA, CDR2 YSYEKL, per germline. The CDR3 loop spans 15 amino acids. Seattle cases were enrolled at active infection and followed longitudinally. This sample is drawn from a study of blood T cell repertoires in COVID-19. Study background: There were acute and convalescent COVID-19 samples, and they came from the United States, Italy and Spain.

As processed by the authors: Estimation of nucleated cell counts relied on the amplification of reference gene primers. TCRdb's table, derived via immunoSEQ multiplex PCR, lists solely in-frame clones and lacks some. V, J and clone size derive from that table, while D and trimming were established from the DNA sequence. The sample lists approximately 280,000 clones, around 90% seen once, with roughly 6.8% in the top ten. The sequence came from a woman aged 30 to 39 with COVID-19, enrolled during active disease. The sample taken for sequencing was peripheral blood. V and J are TRBV4-1 and TRBJ2-7; 9 bases map to TRBD2. CDR3 sequence reads: CASSQLGLALDEQYF. Here the CDR3 DNA reads TGCGCCAGCAGCCAGCTGGGACTAGCTCTCGACGAGCAGTACTTC.